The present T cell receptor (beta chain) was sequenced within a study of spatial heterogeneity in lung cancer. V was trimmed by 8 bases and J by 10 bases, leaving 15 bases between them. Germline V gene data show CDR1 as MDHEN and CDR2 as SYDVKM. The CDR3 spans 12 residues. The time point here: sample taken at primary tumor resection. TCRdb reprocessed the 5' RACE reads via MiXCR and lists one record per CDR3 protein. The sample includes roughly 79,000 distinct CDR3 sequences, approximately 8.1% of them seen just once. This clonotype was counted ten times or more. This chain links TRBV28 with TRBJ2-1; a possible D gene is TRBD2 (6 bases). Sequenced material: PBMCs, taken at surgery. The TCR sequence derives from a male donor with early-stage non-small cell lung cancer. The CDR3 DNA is TGTGCCAGCTTGTCCGGAGGGCGGGAGCAGTTCTTC. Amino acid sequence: CASLSGGREQFF.